Presented here are 15 T cell receptor beta chains from one specimen sequenced in a study of T cell responses to AZD1222 COVID-19 vaccine. Some clones are missing from TCRdb's copy, which holds only in-frame ones; the method was immunoSEQ multiplex PCR. Counted here are 100,000 to 150,000 clones, more than 80% occurring once; the ten biggest clones make up 4.2%. Sample: peripheral blood, taken on day 0 of AZD1222 vaccination. The receptors were gathered from an adult in good health.

Concerning this clone: This same CDR3 is encoded by further DNA sequences in the sample. The chain recombines TRBV29-1 with TRBJ2-7; no reliable D call. CDR3 length: 12 amino acids. With 4 bases removed from V and 4 bases from J, the gap between germline ends came to 11 bases. The germline V gene encodes CDR1 SQVTM and CDR2 ANQGSEA. The CDR3 sequence is CSVGGGAYEQYF. CDR3 in DNA: TGCAGCGTTGGAGGTGGAGCGTACGAGCAGTACTTC.

The chain has TRBV6-5 and TRBJ2-2; no firm D call. The length of the CDR3 is 15 residues. Germline assignment: CDR1 MNHEY and CDR2 SVGAGI. V was cut by 7 bases and J by 3 bases, with 15 bases left in between. The CDR3 region has the DNA TGTGCCAGCACTTTATTTGGGGTGGACACCGGGGAGCTGTTTTTT. It yields the protein CASTLFGVDTGELFF.

CDR3 loop: CASSFHLSSYEQYF. In DNA, the CDR3 is TGTGCCAGCAGCTTTCACCTTAGCTCCTACGAGCAGTACTTC. The chain links TRBV7-2 to TRBJ2-7, with D unresolved. Trimming took 3 bases from V and 0 from J, leaving 9 bases between them. Germline loops: CDR1 SGHTA, CDR2 FQGNSA. There are 14 residues in the CDR3.

The V gene is TRBV19, the J gene TRBJ1-2, with unresolved D. Trimming took off 6 bases at V and 6 bases at J, with 11 bases between the two ends. This CDR3 spans 12 amino acids. The V gene's germline CDR1 is LNHDA and CDR2 SQIVND (reference sequence). The CDR3 here is CASSRYSDGYTF. Here the CDR3 DNA reads TGTGCCAGTAGCAGATACAGCGATGGCTACACCTTC.

The gene calls are TRBV19 and TRBJ2-5; no firm D call. The CDR3 runs to 15 residues. Trimming left V 4 bases short and J 2 bases short, with 14 bases between. CDR1 and CDR2 (germline): LNHDA, SQIVND (reference sequence). The CDR3 loop is CASSTLGRNQETQYF. CDR3 DNA: TGTGCCAGTAGTACTCTAGGCAGGAATCAAGAGACCCAGTACTTC.

The chain links TRBV9 to TRBJ1-1; D is unclear. Germline lookup yields CDR1 SGDLS and CDR2 YYNGEE. The CDR3 contains 12 residues. Trimming shortened V by 3 bases and J by 2 bases, and 5 bases separated the two germline ends. The CDR3 region is CASSGRNTEAFF. In nucleotides, the CDR3 is TGTGCCAGCAGCGGCAGAAACACTGAAGCTTTCTTT.

The J gene is TRBJ2-7, the V gene TRBV10-3; no reliable D call. There are 11 residues in the CDR3. V was shortened by 6 bases and J by 4 bases, with 7 bases between the two germline ends. Per the germline V gene, CDR1 is ENHRY and CDR2 is SYGVKD. Here the CDR3 DNA reads TGTGCCATCAGCGAAAAATACGAGCAGTACTTC. It encodes CAISEKYEQYF.

Only one count was recorded for this clone. The chain employs TRBV27 and TRBJ1-5, with TRBD1 matching over 10 bases. CDR1 and CDR2 (germline): MNHEY, SMNVEV (reference sequence). Germline trimming cut 10 bases from V and 7 bases from J; bases unmatched to any gene: 19. This CDR3 is built from 17 residues. The CDR3: CATSPGTGAGRYQPQHF. The CDR3 nucleotides read TGTGCCACCTCCCCGGGGACAGGGGCGGGGAGGTACCAGCCCCAGCATTTT.

The chain joins TRBV6-1 to TRBJ2-7; D remains unclear. The CDR3 has 16 amino acids. Germline CDR1 reads MNHNS; CDR2 reads SASEGT. Between the trimmed V and J ends, which lost 2 bases and 3 bases, there was a span of 17 bases. Written as DNA, the CDR3 is TGTGCCAGCAGTGAAAAAGGTTCGGCACAGAGCTACGAGCAGTACTTC. Translation gives CASSEKGSAQSYEQYF.

This rearrangement joins TRBV6-1 to TRBJ1-2, with D hard to call. The germline gives CDR1 MNHNS, CDR2 SASEGT. Trimming stripped 3 bases from V and 2 bases from J, with 10 bases between. The CDR3 is 14 amino acids. The CDR3 DNA sequence: TGTGCCAGCAGTGAGGGCGATCGAAACTATGGCTACACCTTC. Translating gives CASSEGDRNYGYTF.

The chain uses TRBV11-2 and TRBJ2-5, with D maybe TRBD1 (6 bases). There are 14 residues in the CDR3. Germline V gene data show CDR1 as SGHAT and CDR2 as FQNNGV. V was shortened by 3 bases and J by 1 base, with 9 bases between the two germline ends. CDR3: CASSFGRGQETQYF. The CDR3 DNA is TGTGCCAGCAGCTTCGGCAGGGGCCAAGAGACCCAGTACTTC. Looking up the rest from reference TRBV11-2 and TRBJ2-5 gives the full variable domain: EAGVAQSPRYKIIEKRQSVAFWCNPISGHATLYWYQQILGQGPKLLIQFQNNGVVDDSQLPKDRFSAERLKGVDSTLKIQPAKLEDSAVYLCASSFGRGQETQYFGPGTRLLVL.

The V and J genes are TRBV24-1 and TRBJ1-2, with 7 positions matching TRBD1. With 5 bases clipped from V and 5 bases from J, the junction kept 7 bases outside the gene matches. The CDR3 has 14 residues. Germline lookup yields CDR1 KGHDR and CDR2 SFDVKD. CDR3 in amino acids: CATSGTGTEYGYTF. DNA of the CDR3: TGTGCCACCAGTGGAACCGGGACAGAATATGGCTACACCTTC.

V and J are TRBV6-5 and TRBJ1-6; D might be TRBD1 (6 bases). The V gene lost 6 bases and the J gene lost 5 bases, with 14 bases spanning the gap. The CDR3 has 15 amino acids. CDR1 and CDR2 (germline): MNHEY, SVGAGI. The CDR3 DNA follows: TGTGCCAGCAGCTCCAGGGGTGCGGATAATTCACCCCTCCACTTT. Protein sequence: CASSSRGADNSPLHF.

The chain links TRBV9 to TRBJ2-3; TRBD2 agrees at 7 bases. This CDR3 is built from 17 residues. Trimming at V came to 3 bases and at J to 1 base, leaving 11 bases not matched to a gene. Germline lookup yields CDR1 SGDLS and CDR2 YYNGEE. The DNA of the CDR3 is TGTGCCAGCAGCGGGGGAGGGAGCCGGCCGGGCACAGATACGCAGTATTTT. This encodes CASSGGGSRPGTDTQYF. Supplemented by reference TRBV9 and TRBJ2-3, the full variable domain reads DSGVTQTPKHLITATGQRVTLRCSPRSGDLSVYWYQQSLDQGLQFLIQYYNGEERAKGNILERFSAQQFPDLHSELNLSSLELGDSALYFCASSGGGSRPGTDTQYFGPGTRLTVL.

This clone showed up just a few times. The chain has TRBV3-1 (or the pseudogene TRBV3-2) and TRBJ1-2; D gene uncertain. V lost 3 bases and J lost 3, with 20 bases in between. This CDR3 has 17 residues. Germline CDR1 and CDR2: LGHDT and YNNKEL (reference sequence). The CDR3: CASSHFLQRKSHYGYTF. Here the CDR3 DNA reads TGTGCCAGCAGCCACTTTTTACAGCGTAAGTCCCACTATGGCTACACCTTC.